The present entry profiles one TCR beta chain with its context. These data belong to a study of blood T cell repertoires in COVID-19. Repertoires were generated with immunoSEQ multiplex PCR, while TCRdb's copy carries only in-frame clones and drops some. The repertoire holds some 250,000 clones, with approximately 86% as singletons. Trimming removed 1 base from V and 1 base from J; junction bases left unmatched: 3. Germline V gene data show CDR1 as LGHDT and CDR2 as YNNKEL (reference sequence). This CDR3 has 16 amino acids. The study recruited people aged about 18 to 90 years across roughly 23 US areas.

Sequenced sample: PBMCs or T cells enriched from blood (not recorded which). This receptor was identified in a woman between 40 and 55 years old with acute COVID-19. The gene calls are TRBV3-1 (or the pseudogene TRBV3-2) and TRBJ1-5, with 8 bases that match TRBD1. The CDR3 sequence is CASSQGDRKSNQPQHF. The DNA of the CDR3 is TGTGCCAGCAGCCAAGGGGACAGGAAAAGCAATCAGCCCCAGCATTTT.